This T cell receptor beta chain is from a study of early T cells in non-severe SARS-CoV-2 infection. Broader study findings: VDJdb matching skewed toward anti-spike CD8 responses, missing private and CD4 specificities.

With respect to this clonotype: The antigen remains undetermined.

TCRdb processed the 5' RACE reads anew with MiXCR; each CDR3 protein has one entry. The sample contains tens of thousands of distinct CDR3 sequences, roughly 6.5% of which appear only once. Looked up from germline, CDR1 is LNHDA and CDR2 is SQIVND (reference sequence). The CDR3 has 15 residues. V was shortened by 5 bases and J by 3 bases, with 17 bases between the two germline ends. The sample consisted of whole blood. The source is an adult who was a healthcare worker with PCR-confirmed SARS-CoV-2 infection or an uninfected control (not recorded which). V is TRBV19 and J is TRBJ2-7; D uncertain. The CDR3 DNA reads as TGTGCCAGTAGTCCCGTCCCAGGTTACGGCTACGAGCAGTACTTC. This codes for CASSPVPGYGYEQYF.